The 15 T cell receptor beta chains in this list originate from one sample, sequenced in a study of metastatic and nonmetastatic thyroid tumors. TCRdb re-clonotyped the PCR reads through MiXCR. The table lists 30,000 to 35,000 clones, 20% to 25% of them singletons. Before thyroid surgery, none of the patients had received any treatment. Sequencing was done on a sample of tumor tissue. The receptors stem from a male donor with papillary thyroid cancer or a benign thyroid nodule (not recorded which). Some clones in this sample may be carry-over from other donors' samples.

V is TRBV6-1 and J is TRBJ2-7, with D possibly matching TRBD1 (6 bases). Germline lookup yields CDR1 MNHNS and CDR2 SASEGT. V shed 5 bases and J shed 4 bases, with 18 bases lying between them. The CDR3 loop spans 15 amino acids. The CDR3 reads CASSPIRQVMYEQYF. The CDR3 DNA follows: TGTGCCAGCAGTCCCATCCGACAGGTGATGTACGAGCAGTACTTC.

The CDR3, as DNA: TGTGCCAGCAGCTTAGGGAAATACGAGCAGTACTTC. Its protein is CASSLGKYEQYF. This chain uses TRBV11-3 with TRBJ2-7; no firm D call. Germline loops: CDR1 SGHNT, CDR2 YENEEA. The CDR3 length is 12 residues. Trimming took 1 base from V and 4 from J, leaving 5 bases between them.

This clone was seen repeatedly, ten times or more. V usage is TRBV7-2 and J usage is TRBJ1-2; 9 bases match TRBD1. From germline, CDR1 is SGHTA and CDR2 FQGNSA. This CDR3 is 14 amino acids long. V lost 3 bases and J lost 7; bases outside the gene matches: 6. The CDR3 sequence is CASSLGQGQSGYTF. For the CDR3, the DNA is TGTGCCAGCAGCTTGGGACAGGGTCAATCTGGCTACACCTTC.

DNA for the CDR3: TGTGCCAGCGTCCCCCGTGGGGGGGCCTCCTACGAGCAGTACTTC. This encodes CASVPRGGASYEQYF. This chain joins TRBV25-1 and TRBJ2-7, with a weak D call TRBD2 (7 bases). Germline V gene lookup returns CDR1 MGHDK and CDR2 SYGVNS. The V and J ends lost 8 bases and 0 bases respectively, with 17 bases between them. The CDR3 is 15 amino acids.

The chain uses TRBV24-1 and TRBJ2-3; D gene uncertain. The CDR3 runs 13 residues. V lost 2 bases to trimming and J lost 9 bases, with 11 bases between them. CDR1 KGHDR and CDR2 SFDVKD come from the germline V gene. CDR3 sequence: CATSDSWSWTQYF. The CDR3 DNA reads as TGTGCCACCAGTGATTCTTGGAGTTGGACGCAGTATTTT.

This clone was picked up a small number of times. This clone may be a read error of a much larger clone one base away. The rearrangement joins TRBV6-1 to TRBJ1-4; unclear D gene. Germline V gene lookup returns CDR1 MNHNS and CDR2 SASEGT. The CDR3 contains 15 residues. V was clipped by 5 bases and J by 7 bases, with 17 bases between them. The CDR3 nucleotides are TGTGCCAGCAGTCGTATATTGGTCCTAAGTGAAAAACTGTTTTTT. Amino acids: CASSRILVLSEKLFF.

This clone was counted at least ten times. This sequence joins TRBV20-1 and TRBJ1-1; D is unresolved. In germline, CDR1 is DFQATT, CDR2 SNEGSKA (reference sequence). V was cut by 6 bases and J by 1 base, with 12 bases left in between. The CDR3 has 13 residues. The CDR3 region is CSAKVYKNTEAFF. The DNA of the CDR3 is TGCAGTGCCAAAGTGTATAAGAACACTGAAGCTTTCTTT.

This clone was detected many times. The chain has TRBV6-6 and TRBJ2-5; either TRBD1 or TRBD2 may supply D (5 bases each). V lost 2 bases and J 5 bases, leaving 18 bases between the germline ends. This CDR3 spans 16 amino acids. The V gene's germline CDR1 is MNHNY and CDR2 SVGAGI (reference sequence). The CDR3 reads CASSYRLGDPWETQYF. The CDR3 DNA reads TGTGCCAGCAGTTACCGCCTCGGGGACCCTTGGGAGACCCAGTACTTC.

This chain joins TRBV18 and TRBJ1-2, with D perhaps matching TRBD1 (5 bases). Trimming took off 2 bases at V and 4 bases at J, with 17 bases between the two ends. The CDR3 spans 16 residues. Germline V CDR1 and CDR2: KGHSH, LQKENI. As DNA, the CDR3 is TGTGCCAGCTCACCAGATGGGCAGGGAGCACTCTATGGCTACACCTTC. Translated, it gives CASSPDGQGALYGYTF.

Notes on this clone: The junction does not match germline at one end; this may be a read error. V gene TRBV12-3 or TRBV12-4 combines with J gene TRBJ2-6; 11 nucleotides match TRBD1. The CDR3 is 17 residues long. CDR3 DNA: TGTGCCAGCGGCCCGGGACAGGGGGTCTCTGGGTCCAACTTCCTGACTTTC. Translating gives CASGPGQGVSGSNFLTF.

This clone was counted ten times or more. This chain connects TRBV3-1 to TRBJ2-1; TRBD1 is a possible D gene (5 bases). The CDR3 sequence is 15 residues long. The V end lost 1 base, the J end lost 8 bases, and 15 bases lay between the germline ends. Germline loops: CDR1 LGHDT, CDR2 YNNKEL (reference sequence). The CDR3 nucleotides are TGTGCCAGCAGCCAAGTGGGGTGGGGCCAGGATGAGCAGTTCTTC. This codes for CASSQVGWGQDEQFF.

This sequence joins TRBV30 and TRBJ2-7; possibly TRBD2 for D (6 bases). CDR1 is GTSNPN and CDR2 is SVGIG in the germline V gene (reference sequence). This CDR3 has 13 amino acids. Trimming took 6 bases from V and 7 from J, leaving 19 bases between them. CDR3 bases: TGTGCCTGTCTGAAGGTTGTCGGGGGAGAGCAGTACTTC. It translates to CACLKVVGGEQYF.

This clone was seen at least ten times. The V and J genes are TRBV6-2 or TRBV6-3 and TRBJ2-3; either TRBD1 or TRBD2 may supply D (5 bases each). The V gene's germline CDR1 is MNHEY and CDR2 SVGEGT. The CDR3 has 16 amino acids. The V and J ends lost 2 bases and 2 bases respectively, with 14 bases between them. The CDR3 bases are TGTGCCAGCAGTTACGTTGGGGGTAGCCCCACAGATACGCAGTATTTT. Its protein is CASSYVGGSPTDTQYF.

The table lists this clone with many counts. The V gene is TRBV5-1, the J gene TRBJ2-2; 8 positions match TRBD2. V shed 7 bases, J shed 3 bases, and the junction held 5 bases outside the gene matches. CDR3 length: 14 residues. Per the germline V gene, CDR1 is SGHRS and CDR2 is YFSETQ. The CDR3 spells CASRGTRDTGELFF. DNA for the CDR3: TGCGCCAGCCGCGGGACTAGAGACACCGGGGAGCTGTTTTTT.

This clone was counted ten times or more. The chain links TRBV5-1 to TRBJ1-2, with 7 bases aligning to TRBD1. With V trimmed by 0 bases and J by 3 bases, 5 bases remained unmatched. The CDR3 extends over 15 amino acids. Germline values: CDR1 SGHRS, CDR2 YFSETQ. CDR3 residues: CASSLDGQGDYGYTF. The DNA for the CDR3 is TGCGCCAGCAGCTTGGATGGCCAGGGGGACTATGGCTACACCTTC.